The entry below gives a single TCR beta chain sequence along with its context. Its matching antigen is unknown. The record originates from a study of shared clonotypes between healthy human individuals. Looking at the study overall: Each donor's CD4 naive and CD4 memory cells filled three plates apiece, CD8 naive two, and CD8 memory one. Study observations and caveats: Larger estimated richness was generally seen in naive subsets than in memory subsets.

It was across several immunoSEQ plates that each subset's genomic DNA was evenly split. Only in-frame clones appear in the TCRdb table, and some are missing; sequencing was by immunoSEQ multiplex PCR. Of roughly 2,500,000 clones in the sample, 80% to 95% are singletons; the top ten hold roughly 0.36%. V gave up 4 bases and J gave up 0 bases, with 10 bases separating them. The germline V gene encodes CDR1 SGHAT and CDR2 FQNNGV. The CDR3 is made up of 15 amino acids. The sample consisted of naive CD4+ T cells from PBMCs. Described subset: CD45RA+ positively selected. The clonotype comes from a man between 18 and 29 years old in good health. Some clones in this sample may be carry-over from other donors' samples. The rearrangement links TRBV11-2 to TRBJ2-1; perhaps D is TRBD1 or TRBD2 (5 bases each). In DNA form, the CDR3 reads TGTGCCAGCAGCTCGGCGAGGGGCTCCTACAATGAGCAGTTCTTC. Translating gives CASSSARGSYNEQFF.